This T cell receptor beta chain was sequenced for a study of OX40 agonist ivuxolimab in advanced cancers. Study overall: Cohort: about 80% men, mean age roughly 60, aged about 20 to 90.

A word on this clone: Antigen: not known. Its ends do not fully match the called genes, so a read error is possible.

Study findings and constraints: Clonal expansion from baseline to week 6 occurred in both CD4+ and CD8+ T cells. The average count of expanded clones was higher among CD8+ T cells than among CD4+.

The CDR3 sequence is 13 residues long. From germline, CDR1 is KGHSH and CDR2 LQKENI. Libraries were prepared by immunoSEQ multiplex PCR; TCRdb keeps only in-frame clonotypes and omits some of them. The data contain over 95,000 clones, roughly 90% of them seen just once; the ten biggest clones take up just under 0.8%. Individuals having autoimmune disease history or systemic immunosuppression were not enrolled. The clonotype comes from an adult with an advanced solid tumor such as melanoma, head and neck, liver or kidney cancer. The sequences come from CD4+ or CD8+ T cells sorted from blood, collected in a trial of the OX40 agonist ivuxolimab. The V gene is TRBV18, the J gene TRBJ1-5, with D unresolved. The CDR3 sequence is CASSPHSDQPQHF. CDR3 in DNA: TGTGCCAGCTCACCTCATAGCGATCAGCCCCAGCATTTT.